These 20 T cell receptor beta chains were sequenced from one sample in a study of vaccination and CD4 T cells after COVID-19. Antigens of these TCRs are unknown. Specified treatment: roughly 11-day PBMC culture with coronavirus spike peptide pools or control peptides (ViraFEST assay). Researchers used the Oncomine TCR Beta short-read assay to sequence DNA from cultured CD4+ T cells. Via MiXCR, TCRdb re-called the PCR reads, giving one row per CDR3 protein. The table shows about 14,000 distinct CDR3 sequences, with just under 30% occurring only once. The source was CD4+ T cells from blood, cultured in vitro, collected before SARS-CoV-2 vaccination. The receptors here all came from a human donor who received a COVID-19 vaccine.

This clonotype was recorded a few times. The chain's CDR3 is CASTEGLASDTQYF. The DNA of the CDR3 is TGTGCCAGCACCGAGGGCCTAGCCTCAGATACGCAGTATTTT. The chain is built from TRBV6-1 and TRBJ2-3, with a possible D match to TRBD2 (5 bases). The length of the CDR3 is 14 residues. V lost 7 bases, J lost 4 bases, and 15 bases lay in between. In germline, CDR1 is MNHNS, CDR2 SASEGT.

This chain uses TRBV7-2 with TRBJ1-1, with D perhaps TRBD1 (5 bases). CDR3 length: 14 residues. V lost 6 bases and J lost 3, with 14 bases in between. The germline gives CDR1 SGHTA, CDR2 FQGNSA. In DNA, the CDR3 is TGTGCCAGCAGATACGACCAGGGTTACACTGAAGCTTTCTTT. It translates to CASRYDQGYTEAFF.

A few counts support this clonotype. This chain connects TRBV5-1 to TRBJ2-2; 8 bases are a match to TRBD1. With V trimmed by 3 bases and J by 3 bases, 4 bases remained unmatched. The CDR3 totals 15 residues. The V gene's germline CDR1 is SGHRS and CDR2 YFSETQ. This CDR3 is CASSSTGEYTGELFF. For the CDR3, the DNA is TGCGCCAGCAGCTCGACAGGGGAATACACCGGGGAGCTGTTTTTT.

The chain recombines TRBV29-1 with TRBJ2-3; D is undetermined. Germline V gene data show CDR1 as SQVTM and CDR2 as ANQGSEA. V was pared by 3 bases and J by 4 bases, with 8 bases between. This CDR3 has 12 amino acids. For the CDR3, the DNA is TGCAGCGTTGATGAGTCGGCAGATACGCAGTATTTT. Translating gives CSVDESADTQYF.

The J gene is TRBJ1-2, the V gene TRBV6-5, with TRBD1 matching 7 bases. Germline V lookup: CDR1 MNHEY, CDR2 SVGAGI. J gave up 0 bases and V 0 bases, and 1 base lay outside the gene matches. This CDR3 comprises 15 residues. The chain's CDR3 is CASSYSTGPNYGYTF. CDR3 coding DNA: TGTGCCAGCAGTTACTCGACAGGGCCTAACTATGGCTACACCTTC.

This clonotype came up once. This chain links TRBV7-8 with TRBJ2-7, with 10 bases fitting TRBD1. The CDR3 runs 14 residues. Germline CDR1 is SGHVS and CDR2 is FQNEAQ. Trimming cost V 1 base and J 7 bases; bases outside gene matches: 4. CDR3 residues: CASSLVDRGREQYF. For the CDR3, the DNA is TGTGCCAGCAGCTTAGTTGACAGGGGGCGAGAGCAGTACTTC.

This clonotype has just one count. CDR3 in amino acids: CASSFPGRTDGYTF. The DNA of the CDR3 is TGTGCCAGCAGCTTTCCAGGGAGGACAGATGGCTACACCTTC. The chain uses TRBV7-9 and TRBJ1-2; perhaps TRBD1 as D (6 bases). The CDR3 spans 14 residues. Germline assignment: CDR1 SEHNR and CDR2 FQNEAQ (reference sequence). The V end lost 3 bases, the J end lost 6 bases, and 14 bases lay between the germline ends.

The CDR3 is CASSLGRDHEQYF. The CDR3 nucleotides are TGTGCCAGCAGTTTAGGCAGGGACCACGAGCAGTACTTC. The V and J genes are TRBV28 and TRBJ2-7; D may be TRBD1 or TRBD2 (5 bases each). The CDR3 is made up of 13 amino acids. Trimming removed 2 bases at V and 5 bases at J, with 10 bases between. Per the germline V gene, CDR1 is MDHEN and CDR2 is SYDVKM.

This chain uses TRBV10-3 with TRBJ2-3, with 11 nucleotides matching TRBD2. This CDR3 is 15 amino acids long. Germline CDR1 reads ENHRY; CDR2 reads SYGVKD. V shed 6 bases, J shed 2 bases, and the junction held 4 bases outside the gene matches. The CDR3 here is CAIRGTSGLTDTQYF. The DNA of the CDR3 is TGTGCCATCAGGGGGACTAGCGGACTCACAGATACGCAGTATTTT.

CDR3 residues: CASSFNRGSTVYGYTF. The CDR3 coding sequence is TGTGCCAGCAGCTTTAACAGGGGGTCGACGGTGTATGGCTACACCTTC. The chain recombines TRBV7-9 with TRBJ1-2; 8 bases agree with TRBD1. The CDR3 loop spans 16 amino acids. Trimming cost V 3 bases and J 5 bases; bases outside gene matches: 11. Germline loops: CDR1 SEHNR, CDR2 FQNEAQ (reference sequence).

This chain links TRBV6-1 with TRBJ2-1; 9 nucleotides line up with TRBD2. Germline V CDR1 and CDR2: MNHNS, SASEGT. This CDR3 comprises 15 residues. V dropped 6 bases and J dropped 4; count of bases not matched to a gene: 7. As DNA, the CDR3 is TGTGCCAGCAGGGCCTGGACTAGCGAGTACAATGAGCAGTTCTTC. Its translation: CASRAWTSEYNEQFF.

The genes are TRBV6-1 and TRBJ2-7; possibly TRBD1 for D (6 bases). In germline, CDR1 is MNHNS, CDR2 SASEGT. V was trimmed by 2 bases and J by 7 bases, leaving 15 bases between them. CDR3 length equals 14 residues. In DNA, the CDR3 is TGTGCCAGCAGTGAAAGGGACACCTCTGGGGAGCAGTACTTC. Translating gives CASSERDTSGEQYF.

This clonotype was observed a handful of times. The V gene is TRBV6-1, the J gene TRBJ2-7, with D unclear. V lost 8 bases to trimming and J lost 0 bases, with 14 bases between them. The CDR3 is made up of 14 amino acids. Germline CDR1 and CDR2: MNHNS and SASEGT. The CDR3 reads CASFGRVSSYEQYF. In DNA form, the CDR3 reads TGTGCCAGCTTCGGACGGGTAAGCTCCTACGAGCAGTACTTC.

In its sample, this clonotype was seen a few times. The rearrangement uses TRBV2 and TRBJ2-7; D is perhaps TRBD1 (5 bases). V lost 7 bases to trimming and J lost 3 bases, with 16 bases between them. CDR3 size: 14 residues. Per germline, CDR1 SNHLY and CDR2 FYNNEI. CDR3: CASKEHGAIYEQYF. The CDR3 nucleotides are TGTGCCAGCAAGGAACATGGGGCTATCTACGAGCAGTACTTC. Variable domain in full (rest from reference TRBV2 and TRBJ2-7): EPEVTQTPSHQVTQMGQEVILRCVPISNHLYFYWYRQILGQKVEFLVSFYNNEISEKSEIFDDQFSVERPDGSNFTLKIRSTKLEDSAMYFCASKEHGAIYEQYFGPGTRLTVT.

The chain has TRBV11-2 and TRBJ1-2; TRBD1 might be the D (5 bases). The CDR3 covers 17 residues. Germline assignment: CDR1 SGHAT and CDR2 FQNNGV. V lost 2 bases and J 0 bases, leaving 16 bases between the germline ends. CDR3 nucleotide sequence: TGTGCCAGCAGCTTACCAAGACAGCTTGTCTCTAACTATGGCTACACCTTC. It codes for CASSLPRQLVSNYGYTF.

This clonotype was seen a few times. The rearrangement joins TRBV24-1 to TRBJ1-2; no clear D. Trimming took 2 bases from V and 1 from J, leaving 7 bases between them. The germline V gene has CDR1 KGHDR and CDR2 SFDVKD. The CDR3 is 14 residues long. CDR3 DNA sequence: TGTGCCACCAGTGATTCCAGTGTTAACTATGGCTACACCTTC. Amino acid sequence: CATSDSSVNYGYTF.

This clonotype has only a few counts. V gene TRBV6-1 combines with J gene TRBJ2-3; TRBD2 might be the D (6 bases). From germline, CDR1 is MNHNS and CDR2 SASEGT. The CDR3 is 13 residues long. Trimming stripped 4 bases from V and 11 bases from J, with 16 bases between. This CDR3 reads CASSATGVGGQYF. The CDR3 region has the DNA TGTGCCAGCAGTGCCACCGGGGTCGGGGGGCAGTATTTT.

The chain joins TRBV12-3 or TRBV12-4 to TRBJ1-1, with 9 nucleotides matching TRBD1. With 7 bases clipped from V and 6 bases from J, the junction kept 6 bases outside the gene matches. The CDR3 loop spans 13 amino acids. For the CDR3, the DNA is TGTGCCAGCAAACAGGGGGCTCCGTCTGAAGCTTTCTTT. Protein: CASKQGAPSEAFF.

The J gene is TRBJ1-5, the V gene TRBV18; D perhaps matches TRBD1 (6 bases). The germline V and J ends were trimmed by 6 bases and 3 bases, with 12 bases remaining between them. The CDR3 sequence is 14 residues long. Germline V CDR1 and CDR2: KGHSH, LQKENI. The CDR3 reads CASSQGGTNQPQHF. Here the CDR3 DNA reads TGTGCCAGCTCCCAAGGGGGTACCAATCAGCCCCAGCATTTT.

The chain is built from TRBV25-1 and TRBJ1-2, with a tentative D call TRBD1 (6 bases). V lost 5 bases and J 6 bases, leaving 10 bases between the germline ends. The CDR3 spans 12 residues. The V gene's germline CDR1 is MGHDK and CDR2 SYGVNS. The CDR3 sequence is CASSPGVDGYTF. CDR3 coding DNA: TGTGCCAGCAGTCCAGGGGTCGATGGCTACACCTTC.